This passage covers 11 T cell receptor beta chains from one sample sequenced in a study of technical replicates of blood from a handful of donors. The assay was immunoSEQ multiplex PCR, and TCRdb's table has in-frame clones only and misses some. The sample has tens of thousands of clones, 85% to 95% seen once; the top ten hold more than 0.2%. What was sequenced was T cells isolated from PBMCs. The receptors come from a human donor in good health.

The chain joins TRBV4-1 to TRBJ1-4, with TRBD1 identical over 7 bases. Germline CDR1 MGHRA, CDR2 YSYEKL. The CDR3 length is 16 residues. V shed 3 bases, J shed 7 bases, and the junction held 11 bases outside the gene matches. For the CDR3, the DNA is TGCGCCAGCAGCCACGTCCCCCGACAGGGAGGTGAAAAACTGTTTTTT. Protein sequence: CASSHVPRQGGEKLFF.

CDR3 residues: CASSSPGSGGTDTQYF. The DNA for the CDR3 is TGTGCCAGCAGCTCCCCGGGGTCAGGGGGCACAGATACGCAGTATTTT. The gene calls are TRBV7-3 and TRBJ2-3; a weak D match, TRBD1 (6 bases). The CDR3 consists of 16 residues. Looked up from germline, CDR1 is SGHTA and CDR2 is FQGTGA. V dropped 4 bases and J dropped 1 base, with 15 bases sitting between them.

This chain connects TRBV5-5 to TRBJ2-7; 13 bases are a match to TRBD2. V lost 3 bases and J lost 3; bases outside the gene matches: 9. This CDR3 contains 17 residues. Germline V gene data show CDR1 as SGHKS and CDR2 as YYEKEE (reference sequence). DNA for the CDR3: TGTGCCAGCAGCTCGGACGGGACTAGCGGGAATATCTACGAGCAGTACTTC. Its protein product is CASSSDGTSGNIYEQYF.

The chain carries TRBV6-5 and TRBJ2-2, with 8 bases aligning to TRBD2. The J segment lost 9 bases and the V segment lost 0 bases, leaving 6 bases of the junction unmatched. Germline values: CDR1 MNHEY, CDR2 SVGAGI. CDR3 length equals 15 residues. In DNA form, the CDR3 reads TGTGCCAGCAGTTACTCGCCCGGGGGGGGCAGGGAGCTGTTTTTT. Its protein is CASSYSPGGGRELFF.

J is TRBJ2-1 and V is TRBV4-1; D may be TRBD2 (5 bases). Germline V CDR1 and CDR2: MGHRA, YSYEKL. V was cut by 3 bases and J by 9 bases, with 24 bases left in between. The CDR3 runs to 17 residues. The CDR3 loop reads CASSQPQRVFLRGEQFF. The CDR3 DNA reads as TGCGCCAGCAGCCAGCCACAAAGGGTTTTTTTACGGGGTGAGCAGTTCTTC.

The chain is built from TRBV4-1 and TRBJ2-7; possibly TRBD2 for D (5 bases). The V gene's germline CDR1 is MGHRA and CDR2 YSYEKL. V gave up 1 base and J gave up 0 bases, with 10 bases separating them. This CDR3 has 15 amino acids. In nucleotides, the CDR3 is TGCGCCAGCAGCCAAGTATTTGGGAGCTCCTACGAGCAGTACTTC. This codes for CASSQVFGSSYEQYF.

This sequence joins TRBV11-3 and TRBJ2-2; 16 nucleotides align to TRBD2. Germline values: CDR1 SGHNT, CDR2 YENEEA. CDR3 length: 16 residues. Trimming removed 8 bases from V and 6 bases from J; junction bases left unmatched: 6. CDR3 region: CASGTSGGVWAGELFF. CDR3 sequence (DNA): TGTGCCAGCGGGACTAGCGGGGGGGTGTGGGCCGGGGAGCTGTTTTTT.

The chain is built from TRBV19 and TRBJ2-5; TRBD1 is a possible D gene (6 bases). The CDR3 covers 17 residues. Germline CDR1 is LNHDA and CDR2 is SQIVND (reference sequence). V lost 2 bases to trimming and J lost 0 bases, with 16 bases between them. The CDR3 DNA sequence: TGTGCCAGTAGTATAACTTCCCGGGACATCCACCAAGAGACCCAGTACTTC. Encoded protein: CASSITSRDIHQETQYF.

V and J are TRBV7-3 and TRBJ1-1; TRBD1 matches 9 bases. The CDR3 sequence is 14 residues long. The V segment lost 5 bases and the J segment 5 bases; nucleotides outside the gene matches: 6. In germline, CDR1 is SGHTA, CDR2 FQGTGA. The DNA of the CDR3 is TGTGCCAGCAGCATACCCGGGACAGGGACTGAAGCTTTCTTT. Translating it yields CASSIPGTGTEAFF. Using reference TRBV7-3 and TRBJ1-1 for the parts outside the CDR3, the full variable domain is GAGVSQTPSNKVTEKGKYVELRCDPISGHTALYWYRQSLGQGPEFLIYFQGTGAADDSGLPNDRFFAVRPEGSVSTLKIQRTERGDSAVYLCASSIPGTGTEAFFGQGTRLTVV.

This chain uses TRBV6-6 with TRBJ2-2; TRBD2 might be the D (5 bases). Trimming pared 1 base from V and 6 bases from J, leaving 9 bases between. Germline assignment: CDR1 MNHNY and CDR2 SVGAGI (reference sequence). The CDR3 is 14 residues long. The CDR3 loop is CASSYYQAAGELFF. CDR3 coding DNA: TGTGCCAGCAGTTACTACCAAGCGGCCGGGGAGCTGTTTTTT.

This clone has a single count. The J gene is TRBJ1-2, the V gene TRBV29-1; 7 bases map to TRBD1. V trimming: 4 bases; J trimming: 8 bases; junction bases outside the gene matches: 16. The CDR3 length is 15 residues. Germline CDR1 reads SQVTM; CDR2 reads ANQGSEA. In DNA form, the CDR3 reads TGCAGCGTTGGAGATGTACCGACAGGGTCAGGAGGCTACACCTTC. Encoded protein: CSVGDVPTGSGGYTF.